These 27 T cell receptor beta chains share one sample of origin, sequenced in a study of beta chain features in type 1 diabetes. Every isolated RNA sample was fully reverse transcribed, so sequencing captured expressed TCRB transcripts. Only in-frame clones appear in the TCRdb table, and some are missing; sequencing was by immunoSEQ multiplex PCR. The table lists under 800,000 clones, roughly a sixth of them singletons. Sample: naive CD4+ T cells from blood. The receptors originated from a young man in good health.

This clone was counted only a few times. As DNA, the CDR3 is TGTGCCAGCAGTCAAGACAGGAACACAGATACGCAGTATTTT. This codes for CASSQDRNTDTQYF. The rearrangement uses TRBV7-2 and TRBJ2-3; D is perhaps TRBD1 (6 bases). The length of the CDR3 is 14 residues. Trimming shortened V by 6 bases and J by 2 bases, and 12 bases separated the two germline ends. CDR1 SGHTA and CDR2 FQGNSA come from the germline V gene.

This clone was seen a few times. The chain employs TRBV5-6 and TRBJ1-5; D might be TRBD1 (6 bases). Germline assignment: CDR1 SGHDT and CDR2 YYEEEE. The ends were cut back, 2 bases at V and 1 base at J, with 16 bases in the middle. The CDR3 has 17 amino acids. The CDR3 coding sequence is TGTGCCAGCAGCTTTAGGCCGAGACAGGAGAGCAATCAGCCCCAGCATTTT. It yields the protein CASSFRPRQESNQPQHF.

The chain carries TRBV7-3 and TRBJ2-1; 7 nucleotides line up with TRBD2. Germline V gene sequence: CDR1 SGHTA, CDR2 FQGTGA. V gave up 1 base and J gave up 3 bases; unmatched junction bases: 12. This CDR3 has 18 amino acids. CDR3 bases: TGTGCCAGCAGCTTAAGGCCGGAGGCTAGCGGATTCTACAATGAGCAGTTCTTC. The encoded protein is CASSLRPEASGFYNEQFF.

The chain couples TRBV19 to TRBJ2-2, with D possibly TRBD1 on 6 matching bases. Deletions cut 10 bases from V and 5 bases from J, with 14 bases between. This CDR3 is 13 amino acids long. The germline V gene has CDR1 LNHDA and CDR2 SQIVND (reference sequence). The CDR3 here is CATPGARTGELFF. CDR3 nucleotide sequence: TGTGCCACCCCAGGGGCAAGGACCGGGGAGCTGTTTTTT.

The chain is built from TRBV6-1 and TRBJ1-5; unclear D gene. The CDR3 has 11 amino acids. V was clipped by 8 bases and J by 9 bases, with 11 bases between them. Germline V CDR1 and CDR2: MNHNS, SASEGT. The CDR3 region is CASFQNSPQHF. The CDR3, as DNA: TGTGCCAGCTTTCAGAACTCGCCCCAGCATTTT.

The chain employs TRBV11-1 and TRBJ2-2; D possibly corresponds to TRBD1 (6 bases). Germline V lookup: CDR1 SGHAT, CDR2 FQDESV (reference sequence). Between the trimmed V and J ends, which lost 6 bases and 4 bases, there was a span of 12 bases. This CDR3 comprises 14 residues. The CDR3 here is CASRKQGTTGELFF. The DNA of the CDR3 is TGTGCCAGCAGAAAACAGGGCACCACCGGGGAGCTGTTTTTT.

This clone was detected a few times. The chain recombines TRBV11-3 with TRBJ1-1, with D perhaps matching TRBD1 (5 bases). This CDR3 has 16 residues. Trimming pared 5 bases from V and 5 bases from J, leaving 21 bases between. CDR1 and CDR2 from the germline V gene are SGHNT and YENEEA. The DNA of the CDR3 is TGTGCCAGCAGCCGTACATGGGGCCGGCGAGGAACTGAAGCTTTCTTT. Translated: CASSRTWGRRGTEAFF.

There are a few counts of this clone. The J gene is TRBJ1-2, the V gene TRBV7-6; no firm D call. The germline V gene encodes CDR1 SGHVS and CDR2 FNYEAQ. CDR3 size: 15 residues. V dropped 5 bases and J dropped 0 bases, with 13 bases sitting between them. CDR3 nucleotides: TGTGCCAGCAGCCCAGGAGGTCCTACTAACTATGGCTACACCTTC. This translates into CASSPGGPTNYGYTF. The full variable domain, rest sourced from reference TRBV7-6 and TRBJ1-2, is GAGVSQSPRYKVTKRGQDVALRCDPISGHVSLYWYRQALGQGPEFLTYFNYEAQQDKSGLPNDRFSAERPEGSISTLTIQRTEQRDSAMYRCASSPGGPTNYGYTFGSGTRLTVV.

This clone was found a few times. This chain links TRBV20-1 with TRBJ2-7; 8 bases are a match to TRBD1. The CDR3 has 11 residues. V shed 5 bases, J shed 9 bases, and the junction held 6 bases outside the gene matches. Per the germline V gene, CDR1 is DFQATT and CDR2 is SNEGSKA (reference sequence). The CDR3 sequence is CSAQTGVLQYF. CDR3 sequence (DNA): TGCAGTGCTCAGACAGGGGTTCTGCAGTACTTC.

The chain recombines TRBV7-2 with TRBJ2-3; D unresolved. V gave up 4 bases and J gave up 1 base, with 9 bases separating them. The germline CDR1 and CDR2 sequences are SGHTA and FQGNSA. This CDR3 is 14 amino acids long. CDR3 coding DNA: TGTGCCAGCAGCTCCCCTTGGGGCACAGATACGCAGTATTTT. It specifies CASSSPWGTDTQYF.

This clone was found a few times. In DNA form, the CDR3 reads TGTGCCAGCGGGCGGGGACAGAACACTGAAGCTTTCTTT. Its translation is CASGRGQNTEAFF. The chain combines TRBV9 with TRBJ1-1, with D possibly TRBD1 on 6 matching bases. CDR1 is SGDLS and CDR2 is YYNGEE in the germline V gene. This CDR3 is 13 amino acids long. Between the trimmed V and J ends, which lost 7 bases and 1 base, there was a span of 11 bases. Full variable domain (outside the CDR3, taken from reference TRBV9 and TRBJ1-1): DSGVTQTPKHLITATGQRVTLRCSPRSGDLSVYWYQQSLDQGLQFLIQYYNGEERAKGNILERFSAQQFPDLHSELNLSSLELGDSALYFCASGRGQNTEAFFGQGTRLTVV.

The rearrangement uses TRBV7-9 and TRBJ1-4; D might be TRBD1 (6 bases). Germline values: CDR1 SEHNR, CDR2 FQNEAQ (reference sequence). Trimming took off 0 bases at V and 8 bases at J, with 13 bases between the two ends. The CDR3 totals 15 residues. CDR3 sequence reads: CASSLARQVHEKLFF. The CDR3 DNA follows: TGTGCCAGCAGCTTAGCGAGACAGGTCCACGAAAAACTGTTTTTT.

The chain has TRBV29-1 and TRBJ2-5; unclear D gene. CDR3 size: 10 residues. Trimming took 4 bases from V and 6 from J, leaving 6 bases between them. From germline, CDR1 is SQVTM and CDR2 ANQGSEA. This chain's CDR3 is CSVAVKTQYF. CDR3 bases: TGCAGCGTTGCGGTAAAGACCCAGTACTTC.

Only a few counts were recorded for this clone. The chain couples TRBV4-3 to TRBJ2-1; 8 bases are a match to TRBD2. Germline V lookup: CDR1 LGHNA, CDR2 YSLEER. V dropped 1 base and J dropped 4; count of bases not matched to a gene: 9. This CDR3 is built from 17 residues. The CDR3 spells CASSQGPLAGDYNEQFF. The CDR3 DNA reads TGCGCCAGCAGCCAAGGTCCGCTAGCGGGCGATTACAATGAGCAGTTCTTC.

CDR3 in DNA: TGTGCCAGCAGCGTTTTGTTGACTGAAGCTTTCTTT. Its translation: CASSVLLTEAFF. J is TRBJ1-1 and V is TRBV9; D gene uncertain. V lost 2 bases and J 5 bases, leaving 7 bases between the germline ends. Germline V lookup: CDR1 SGDLS, CDR2 YYNGEE. The CDR3 covers 12 residues.

This clone was observed a few times. The J gene is TRBJ2-4, the V gene TRBV9; D call uncertain. Deletions cut 0 bases from V and 3 bases from J, with 7 bases between. CDR3 length equals 14 residues. The germline V gene encodes CDR1 SGDLS and CDR2 YYNGEE. The CDR3 region is CASSVEFSKNIQYF. DNA for the CDR3: TGTGCCAGCAGCGTAGAGTTTAGCAAAAACATTCAGTACTTC.

About this clone: In the same sample, other DNA sequences code for this CDR3. This chain joins TRBV4-1 and TRBJ2-7; possibly TRBD2 for D (6 bases). V was cut by 1 base and J by 2 bases, with 15 bases left in between. This CDR3 is 16 amino acids long. Germline V lookup: CDR1 MGHRA, CDR2 YSYEKL. The CDR3 region is CASSQAPVGTPYEQYF. Written as DNA, the CDR3 is TGCGCCAGCAGCCAAGCCCCGGTCGGGACTCCCTACGAGCAGTACTTC.

The chain combines TRBV27 with TRBJ1-1; a weak D match, TRBD1 (6 bases). With 4 bases removed from V and 4 bases from J, the gap between germline ends came to 13 bases. The germline V gene encodes CDR1 MNHEY and CDR2 SMNVEV (reference sequence). The length of the CDR3 is 14 residues. The CDR3 region has the DNA TGTGCCAGCAGTTCCCGGACAGATCCCACTGAAGCTTTCTTT. It translates to CASSSRTDPTEAFF.

This clone was observed a few times. The rearrangement joins TRBV29-1 to TRBJ1-4; D not resolved. The CDR3 runs to 10 residues. V lost 4 bases to trimming and J lost 5 bases, with 2 bases between them. From germline, CDR1 is SQVTM and CDR2 ANQGSEA. The CDR3 nucleotides read TGCAGCGTTGCGAATGAAAAACTGTTTTTT. The encoded protein is CSVANEKLFF.

The sample holds a few counts of this clone. The rearrangement links TRBV6-4 to TRBJ2-3; TRBD1 or TRBD2 may be the D gene (5 bases each). The V end was cut by 3 bases, the J end by 1 base, with 11 bases between. This CDR3 is 15 amino acids long. Per germline, CDR1 MRHNA and CDR2 SNTAGT. For the CDR3, the DNA is TGTGCCAGCAGTGAGGGTGGGGGAGGCACAGATACGCAGTATTTT. Residues: CASSEGGGGTDTQYF.

The table lists this clone with a few counts. J is TRBJ2-1 and V is TRBV7-3; tentative D call: TRBD2 (5 bases). CDR1 is SGHTA and CDR2 is FQGTGA in the germline V gene. The CDR3 is 14 residues long. V was shortened by 6 bases and J by 8 bases, with 17 bases between the two germline ends. Here the CDR3 DNA reads TGTGCCAGCAGATCCCCGGGAAGGGCGGATGAGCAGTTCTTC. It is translated as CASRSPGRADEQFF.

On this clone itself: The final CDR3 position lacks the conserved phenylalanine or tryptophan, pointing to a likely read error. The genes are TRBV9 and TRBJ2-7; 7 bases align to TRBD2. The CDR3 is made up of 12 amino acids. Germline CDR1 is SGDLS and CDR2 is YYNGEE. The V and J ends lost 7 bases and 2 bases, in that order; junction bases with no gene match: 3. The CDR3, as DNA: TGTGCCAGCGGGAGGGGTACCTACGAGCAGTACCTC. This codes for CASGRGTYEQYL.

This clone was seen just once. The gene calls are TRBV7-2 and TRBJ2-3; D perhaps matches TRBD1 (6 bases). The CDR3 is 15 residues long. Per germline, CDR1 SGHTA and CDR2 FQGNSA. V lost 8 bases, J lost 5 bases, and 20 bases lay in between. Written as DNA, the CDR3 is TGTGCCAGCCGGACAGAACTATCCAAAGTAGATACGCAGTATTTT. Its protein product is CASRTELSKVDTQYF.

CDR3 sequence (DNA): TGTGCCAGCAGCCCCGCCGGGACAGTCATCTACGAGCAGTACTTC. Protein: CASSPAGTVIYEQYF. V and J are TRBV7-2 and TRBJ2-7; 7 nucleotides match TRBD1. With 5 bases clipped from V and 3 bases from J, the junction kept 10 bases outside the gene matches. This CDR3 contains 15 residues. Germline V gene lookup returns CDR1 SGHTA and CDR2 FQGNSA.

A few counts support this clone. This chain links TRBV7-2 with TRBJ1-3, with D possibly matching TRBD1 (5 bases). The CDR3 loop spans 16 amino acids. The germline CDR1 and CDR2 sequences are SGHTA and FQGNSA. V lost 2 bases to trimming and J lost 4 bases, with 15 bases between them. CDR3 coding DNA: TGTGCCAGCAGCTTATCTCCAGGGCTGGGAGGAAACACCATATATTTT. Translation: CASSLSPGLGGNTIYF. Looking up the rest from reference TRBV7-2 and TRBJ1-3 gives the full variable domain: GAGVSQSPSNKVTEKGKDVELRCDPISGHTALYWYRQSLGQGLEFLIYFQGNSAPDKSGLPSDRFSAERTGGSVSTLTIQRTQQEDSAVYLCASSLSPGLGGNTIYFGEGSWLTVV.

This clone came up a few times. V and J are TRBV6-5 and TRBJ1-4, with 7 bases lining up with TRBD1. Trimming at V came to 0 bases and at J to 6 bases, leaving 1 base not matched to a gene. The CDR3 contains 14 residues. Germline values: CDR1 MNHEY, CDR2 SVGAGI. CDR3 nucleotides: TGTGCCAGCAGTTACTCGACAGGGTATGAAAAACTGTTTTTT. It translates to CASSYSTGYEKLFF.

CDR3 sequence: CASSTPRGVGNEQFF. CDR3 coding DNA: TGTGCCAGTAGTACCCCTAGGGGCGTGGGCAATGAGCAGTTCTTC. The chain carries TRBV19 and TRBJ2-1; TRBD1 is a possible D gene (5 bases). In germline, CDR1 is LNHDA, CDR2 SQIVND (reference sequence). The CDR3 consists of 15 residues. Trimming left V 4 bases short and J 6 bases short, with 16 bases between.